The entry below gives a single T cell receptor (beta chain) sequence along with its context. Its antigen is undetermined. TCRdb reprocessed the 5' RACE reads and reports one entry per CDR3 protein, with no DNA. Its table records roughly 120,000 distinct CDR3 sequences. This sample was included in a study of monozygotic twins with inflammatory bowel disease. Whole-study findings and limits: Healthy twins showed more clonotype sharing with others than IBD patients, especially patients with disease activity. Added variability in patient repertoires may stem from differing immunosuppressive treatments.

CDR1 and CDR2 (germline): SGHTA, FQGNSA. The CDR3 sequence is 15 residues long. Whole-blood total RNA was extracted without T cell sorting. The chain has TRBV7-2 and TRBJ2-5. This TCR was sampled from a human donor with ulcerative colitis or Crohn's disease, or a healthy co-twin of an affected twin (not recorded which). Sequencing was performed on blood. CDR3 sequence reads: CASSPRGQFQETQYF.